A selection of T cell receptor beta chains follows, all from one sample in a study of Graves' ophthalmopathy and Graves' hyperthyroidism. TCRdb reanalysed the multiplex PCR reads using MiXCR and keeps one entry per CDR3 protein. Altogether 200,000 to 250,000 distinct CDR3 sequences are present, 40% to 50% being singletons, with the ten largest covering more than 45%. Sequenced: peripheral blood. Source of these receptors: an adult man with Graves' ophthalmopathy. The CDR3 runs from the conserved cysteine through the conserved F or W. The D gene is left open where the match is weak. Size is stated for part of the rows, as once, few or many counts, or as a class when the clone is expanded.

few,-,TRBJ1-2,TRBV7-2,TGTGCCAGCAGCGTCAGGGGCACTGGCTACACCTTC,CASSVRGTGYTF
few,TRBD1,TRBJ2-7,TRBV29-1,TGCAGCGTCCTGGGACAGGGGGCGGGTGAGCAGTACTTC,CSVLGQGAGEQYF
-,-,TRBJ2-7,TRBV2,TGTGCCAGCAGTGAATTCGGCGGTACCTACGAGCAGTACTTC,CASSEFGGTYEQYF
few,-,TRBJ1-6,TRBV5-1,TGCGCCAGCGGACCGGGACACCATAATTCACCCCTCCACTTT,CASGPGHHNSPLHF
-,TRBD1,TRBJ2-7,TRBV7-9,TGTGCCAGCAGTTTGCCGGGACAGGGGTCGTCATGGTACTTC,CASSLPGQGSSWYF
few,TRBD2,TRBJ2-7,TRBV5-4,TGTGCCAGCAGCTTGGTCACTAGCGACGAGCAGTACTTC,CASSLVTSDEQYF
-,-,TRBJ2-7,TRBV28,TGTGCCAGCATCCCAGGGAGGAGGGCCTACGAGCAGTACTTC,CASIPGRRAYEQYF
-,-,TRBJ2-5,TRBV4-1,TGCGCCAGCAGCCAGAGTCGGATGGAGACCCAGTACTTC,CASSQSRMETQYF
-,TRBD1,TRBJ1-1,TRBV7-9,TGTGCCAGCAGCTTGGAGGACAGGCTTGAAGCTTTCTTT,CASSLEDRLEAFF
-,-,TRBJ2-7,TRBV7-8,TGTGCCAGCAGCCACGTACACCCTACATGGGAGCAGTACTTC,CASSHVHPTWEQYF
-,-,TRBJ1-1,TRBV5-1,TGCGCCAGCAGCTTGGCCGCGCCCGGGGACACTGAAGCTTTCTTT,CASSLAAPGDTEAFF
few,TRBD1,TRBJ2-5,TRBV2,TGTGCCAGCAGTGAGAACAGGGGGATCCAAGAGACCCAGTACTTC,CASSENRGIQETQYF
-,-,TRBJ1-6,TRBV27,TGTGCCAGCAGTTTATCGCCTTTGAATTCACCCCTCCACTTT,CASSLSPLNSPLHF
-,TRBD1,TRBJ1-2,TRBV7-9,TGTGCCAGCAGCTTAGGATCGCAGGACAGGGGAGGAGGCTACACCTTC,CASSLGSQDRGGGYTF
few,-,TRBJ2-5,TRBV4-1,TGCGCCAGCAGCCAGGATAGGGCCCAGTACTTC,CASSQDRAQYF
many,-,TRBJ2-7,TRBV29-1,TGCAGCGTTGTTTCGGCCGATACCTACGAGCAGTACTTC,CSVVSADTYEQYF
once,TRBD1,TRBJ1-2,TRBV9,TGTGCCAGCAGCGTAGATCGGGACAGGGTTCCCTATGGCTACACCTTC,CASSVDRDRVPYGYTF
-,TRBD1,TRBJ1-2,TRBV12-3/TRBV12-4,TGTGCCAGCAGTTACAGGGGAGGTAACTATGGCTACACCTTC,CASSYRGGNYGYTF
-,-,TRBJ2-7,TRBV20-1,TGCAGTGCTTTGCTACGACCCGACGAGCAGTACTTC,CSALLRPDEQYF
-,TRBD2,TRBJ2-7,TRBV19,TGTGCCAGTAGTATTGGGCTAGCGGGGCCCTACGAGCAGTACTTC,CASSIGLAGPYEQYF
few,-,TRBJ2-6,TRBV7-9,TGTGCCAGCATGCCCTCTGGGGCCAACGTCCTGACTTTC,CASMPSGANVLTF
many,TRBD2,TRBJ2-5,TRBV7-6,TGTGCCAGCAGCCAGAGACTAGCGGACGAGACCCAGTACTTC,CASSQRLADETQYF
-,-,TRBJ1-6,TRBV7-9,TGTGCCAGCAGCTTAGCGCAGGGTAGGACACCCCTCCACTTT,CASSLAQGRTPLHF
-,-,TRBJ2-5,TRBV29-1,TGCAGCAGTTACTCCACGGAGACCCAGTACTTC,CSSYSTETQYF
few,TRBD1,TRBJ1-1,TRBV20-1,TGCAGTGCTGCCAGGGGGGGGGCGCACACTGAAGCTTTCTTT,CSAARGGAHTEAFF
-,-,TRBJ1-5,TRBV19,TGTGCCAGTAACATGGGTGGTCAGCCCCAGCATTTT,CASNMGGQPQHF
many,-,TRBJ2-5,TRBV15,TGTGCCACCAGCAGAGAGTTCCGGACACAAGAGACCCAGTACTTC,CATSREFRTQETQYF
few,-,TRBJ1-1,TRBV7-3,TGTGCCAGCAGCTTAGTCCATTTCGCTGCGTCCCCTTTCTTT,CASSLVHFAASPFF
-,-,TRBJ2-7,TRBV5-1,TGCGCCAGCAGCTTAGAGGAAACAGAGTACGAGCAGTACTTC,CASSLEETEYEQYF
once,-,TRBJ2-2,TRBV19,TGTGCCACGACAACAGGGGAGCTGTTTTTT,CATTTGELFF
-,TRBD2,TRBJ2-2,TRBV7-3,TGTGCCAGCAGCTTCTGGCTAGCGGGGGCGATGAACACCGGGGAGCTGTTTTTT,CASSFWLAGAMNTGELFF
-,TRBD2,TRBJ2-2,TRBV19,TGTGCCAGTAGTACCGGGACTATAGGGACCGGGGAGCTGTTTTTT,CASSTGTIGTGELFF
many,TRBD2,TRBJ2-7,TRBV29-1,TGCAGCGTTGAGGGACTAGCCCACGAGCAGTACTTC,CSVEGLAHEQYF
few,-,TRBJ2-2,TRBV7-2,TGTGCCAGCAGCTTCCACGGGGAGCTGTTTTTT,CASSFHGELFF
-,-,TRBJ2-2,TRBV7-7,TGTGCTAGCAGCTTAGACGGGACCACCGGGAACGGGGAGCTGTTTTTT,CASSLDGTTGNGELFF
once,-,TRBJ1-5,TRBV19,TGTGCCAGTAGTATAGAAGGGCAGGAGGGCCATCAGCCCCAGCATTTT,CASSIEGQEGHQPQHF
-,-,TRBJ2-2,TRBV7-3,TGTGCCAGCAGCTTGCAGGGTAACACCGGGGAGCTGTTTTTT,CASSLQGNTGELFF
-,-,TRBJ1-4,TRBV5-1,TGCGCCAGCAGCCAGTACATAGCAACTAATGAAAAACTGTTTTTT,CASSQYIATNEKLFF
few,-,TRBJ2-7,TRBV2,TGTGCCAGCAGTGAAAGTCAGATCTACGAGCAGTACTTC,CASSESQIYEQYF
few,-,TRBJ1-1,TRBV28,TGTGCCAGCGTCGGGCAGGGAGGAAACACTGAAGCTTTCTTT,CASVGQGGNTEAFF
-,-,TRBJ1-2,TRBV24-1,TGTGCCACCAGTGTTACAGGGAGCTATGGCTACACCTTC,CATSVTGSYGYTF
-,-,TRBJ1-1,TRBV19,TGTGCCAGTAGTATTACGACAGCTAACACTGAAGCTTTCTTT,CASSITTANTEAFF
few,-,TRBJ1-2,TRBV4-1,TGCGCCAGCAGCCAAGGTGCTCAAACGTATGGCTACACCTTC,CASSQGAQTYGYTF
-,-,TRBJ1-5,TRBV10-3,TGTGCCATCAGTGCAGGGATTAGCAATCAGCCCCAGCATTTT,CAISAGISNQPQHF
many,-,TRBJ1-5,TRBV2,TGTGCCAGCAGTGAAGGGACAGTAGGTCAGCCCCAGCATTTT,CASSEGTVGQPQHF
-,TRBD2,TRBJ2-7,TRBV10-3,TGTGCCATCAGTGAGTGGGGGGGGGGTGGCTACGAGCAGTACTTC,CAISEWGGGGYEQYF
once,-,TRBJ2-5,TRBV7-2,TGTGCCAGCAGCTTGACCGTGGGCAGGGGGGGAGAGACCCAGTACTTC,CASSLTVGRGGETQYF
few,-,TRBJ2-5,TRBV29-1,TGCAGCTCACAAGGAGGGGACAGTAAAGAGACCCAGTACTTC,CSSQGGDSKETQYF
-,-,TRBJ2-7,TRBV11-2,TGTGCCAGCAGCTTAGCCCAAGATCTGTCGTTCTACGAGCAGTACTTC,CASSLAQDLSFYEQYF